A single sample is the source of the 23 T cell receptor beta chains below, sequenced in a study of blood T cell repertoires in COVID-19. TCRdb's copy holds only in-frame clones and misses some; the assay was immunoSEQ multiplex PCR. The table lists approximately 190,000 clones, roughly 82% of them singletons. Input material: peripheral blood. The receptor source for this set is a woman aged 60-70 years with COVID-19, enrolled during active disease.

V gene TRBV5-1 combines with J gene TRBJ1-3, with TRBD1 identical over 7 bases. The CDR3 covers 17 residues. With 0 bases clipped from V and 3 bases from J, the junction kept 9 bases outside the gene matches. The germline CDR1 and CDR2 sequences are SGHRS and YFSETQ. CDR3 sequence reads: CASSLGSAGGHGNTIYF. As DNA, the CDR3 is TGCGCCAGCAGCTTGGGATCGGCAGGGGGTCATGGAAACACCATATATTTT.

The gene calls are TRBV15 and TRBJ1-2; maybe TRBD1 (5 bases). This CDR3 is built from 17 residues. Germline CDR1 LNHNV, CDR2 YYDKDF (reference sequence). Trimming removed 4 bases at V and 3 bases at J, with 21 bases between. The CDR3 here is CATSTREGSARDYGYTF. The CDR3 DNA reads TGTGCCACCAGCACCCGGGAGGGGAGCGCGAGAGACTATGGCTACACCTTC.

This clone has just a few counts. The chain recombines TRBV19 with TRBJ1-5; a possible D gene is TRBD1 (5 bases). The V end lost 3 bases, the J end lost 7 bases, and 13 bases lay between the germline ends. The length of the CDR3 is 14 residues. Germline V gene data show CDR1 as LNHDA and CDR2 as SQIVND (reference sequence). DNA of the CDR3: TGTGCCAGTAGTATCGTAGGGGCGGTCCAGCCCCAGCATTTT. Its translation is CASSIVGAVQPQHF.

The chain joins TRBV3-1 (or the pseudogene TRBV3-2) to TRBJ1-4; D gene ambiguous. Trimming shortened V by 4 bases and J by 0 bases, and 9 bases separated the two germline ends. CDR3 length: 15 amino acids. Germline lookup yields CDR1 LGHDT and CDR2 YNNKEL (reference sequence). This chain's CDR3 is CASSPNSATNEKLFF. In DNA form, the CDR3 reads TGTGCCAGCAGCCCTAACAGTGCAACTAATGAAAAACTGTTTTTT.

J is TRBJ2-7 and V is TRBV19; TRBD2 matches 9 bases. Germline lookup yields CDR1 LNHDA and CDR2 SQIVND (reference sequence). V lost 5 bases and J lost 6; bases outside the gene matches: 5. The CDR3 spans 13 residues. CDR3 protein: CASSAGLATEQYF. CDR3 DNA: TGTGCCAGTAGTGCAGGACTAGCGACCGAGCAGTACTTC.

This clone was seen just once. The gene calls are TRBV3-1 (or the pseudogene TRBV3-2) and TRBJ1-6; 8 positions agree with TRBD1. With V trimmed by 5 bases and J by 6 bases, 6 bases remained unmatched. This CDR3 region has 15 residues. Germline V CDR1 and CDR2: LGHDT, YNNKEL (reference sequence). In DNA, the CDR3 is TGTGCCAGCAGCATGAACAGGGGGGTTAATTCACCCCTCCACTTT. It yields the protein CASSMNRGVNSPLHF.

The CDR3 protein is CASRIAGINEQFF. The CDR3 bases are TGCGCCAGCAGGATTGCGGGGATTAATGAGCAGTTCTTC. The chain carries TRBV5-1 and TRBJ2-1; D might be TRBD2 (6 bases). Deletions cut 5 bases from V and 7 bases from J, with 13 bases between. CDR1 SGHRS and CDR2 YFSETQ come from the germline V gene. The CDR3 spans 13 residues.

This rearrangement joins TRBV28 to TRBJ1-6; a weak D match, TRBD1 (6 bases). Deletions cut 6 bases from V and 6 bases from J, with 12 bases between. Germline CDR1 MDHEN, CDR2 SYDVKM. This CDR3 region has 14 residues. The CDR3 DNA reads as TGTGCCAGCAGGAGAGGGGGATTTAATTCACCCCTCCACTTT. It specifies CASRRGGFNSPLHF. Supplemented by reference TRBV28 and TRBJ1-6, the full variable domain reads DVKVTQSSRYLVKRTGEKVFLECVQDMDHENMFWYRQDPGLGLRLIYFSYDVKMKEKGDIPEGYSVSREKKERFSLILESASTNQTSMYLCASRRGGFNSPLHFGNGTRLTVT.

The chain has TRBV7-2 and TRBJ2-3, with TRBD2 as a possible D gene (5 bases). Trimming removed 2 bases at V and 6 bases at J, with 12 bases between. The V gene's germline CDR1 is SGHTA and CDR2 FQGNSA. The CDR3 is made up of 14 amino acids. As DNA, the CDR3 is TGTGCCAGCAGCTTAATTCTCACTAGGGATACGCAGTATTTT. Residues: CASSLILTRDTQYF.

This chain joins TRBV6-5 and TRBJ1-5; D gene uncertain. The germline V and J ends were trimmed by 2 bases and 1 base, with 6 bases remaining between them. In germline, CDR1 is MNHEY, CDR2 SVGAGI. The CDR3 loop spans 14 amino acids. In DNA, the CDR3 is TGTGCCAGCAGTTACATCCGGAGCAATCAGCCCCAGCATTTT. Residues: CASSYIRSNQPQHF.

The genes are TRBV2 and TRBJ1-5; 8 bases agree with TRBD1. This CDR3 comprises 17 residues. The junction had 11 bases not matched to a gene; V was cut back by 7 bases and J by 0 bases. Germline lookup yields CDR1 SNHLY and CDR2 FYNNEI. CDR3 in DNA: TGTGCCAGCACCGGACAGGGTGGTGACCTTAGCAATCAGCCCCAGCATTTT. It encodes CASTGQGGDLSNQPQHF.

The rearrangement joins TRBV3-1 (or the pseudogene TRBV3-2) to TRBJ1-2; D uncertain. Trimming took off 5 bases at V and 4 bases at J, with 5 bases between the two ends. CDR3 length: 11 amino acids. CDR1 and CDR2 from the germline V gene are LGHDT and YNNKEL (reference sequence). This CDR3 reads CASSVGYGYTF. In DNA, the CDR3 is TGTGCCAGCAGCGTCGGCTATGGCTACACCTTC.

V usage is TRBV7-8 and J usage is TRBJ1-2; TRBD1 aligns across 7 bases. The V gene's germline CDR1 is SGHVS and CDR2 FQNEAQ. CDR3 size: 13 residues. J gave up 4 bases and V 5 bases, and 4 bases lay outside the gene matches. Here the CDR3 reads CASSQDRVYGYTF. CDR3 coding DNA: TGTGCCAGCAGCCAAGACAGGGTCTATGGCTACACCTTC.

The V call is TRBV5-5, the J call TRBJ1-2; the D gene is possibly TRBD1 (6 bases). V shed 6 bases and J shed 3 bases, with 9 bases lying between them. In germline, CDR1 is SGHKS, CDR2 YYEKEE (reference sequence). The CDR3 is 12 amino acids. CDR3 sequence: CASNTGYYGYTF. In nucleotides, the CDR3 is TGTGCCAGCAATACAGGGTACTATGGCTACACCTTC.

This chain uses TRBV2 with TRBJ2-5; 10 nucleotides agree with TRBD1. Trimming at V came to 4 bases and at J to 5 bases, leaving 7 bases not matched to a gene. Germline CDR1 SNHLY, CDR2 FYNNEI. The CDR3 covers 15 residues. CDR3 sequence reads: CASSATGGSGETQYF. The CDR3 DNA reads TGTGCCAGCAGTGCGACAGGGGGCAGCGGGGAGACCCAGTACTTC.

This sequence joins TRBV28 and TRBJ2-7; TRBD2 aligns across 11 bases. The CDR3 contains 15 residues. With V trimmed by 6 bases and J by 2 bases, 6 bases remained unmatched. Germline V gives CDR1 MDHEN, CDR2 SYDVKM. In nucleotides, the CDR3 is TGTGCCAGCAGCCCTACTAGCGGGGGACCCTACGAGCAGTACTTC. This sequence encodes CASSPTSGGPYEQYF.

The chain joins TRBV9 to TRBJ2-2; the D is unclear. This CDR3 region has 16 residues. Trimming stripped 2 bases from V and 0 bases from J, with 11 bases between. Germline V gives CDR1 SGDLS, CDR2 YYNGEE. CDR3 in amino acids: CASSVAVFANTGELFF. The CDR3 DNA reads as TGTGCCAGCAGCGTGGCGGTCTTCGCGAACACCGGGGAGCTGTTTTTT.

This CDR3 reads CASSITGRGKNTEAFF. The CDR3 nucleotides are TGTGCCAGTAGTATAACAGGCAGGGGAAAGAACACTGAAGCTTTCTTT. This chain uses TRBV19 with TRBJ1-1, with TRBD1 as a possible D gene (6 bases). The CDR3 is 16 amino acids. Trimming stripped 2 bases from V and 1 base from J, with 14 bases between. Germline V gives CDR1 LNHDA, CDR2 SQIVND (reference sequence).

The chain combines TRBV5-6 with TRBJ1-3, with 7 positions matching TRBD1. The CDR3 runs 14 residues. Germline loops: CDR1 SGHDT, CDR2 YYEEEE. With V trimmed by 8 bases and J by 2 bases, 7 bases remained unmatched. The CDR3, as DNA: TGTGCCAGTGGATCCGGGACAGCTGGAAACACCATATATTTT. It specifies CASGSGTAGNTIYF. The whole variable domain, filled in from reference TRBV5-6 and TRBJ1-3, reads DAGVTQSPTHLIKTRGQQVTLRCSPKSGHDTVSWYQQALGQGPQFIFQYYEEEERQRGNFPDRFSGHQFPNYSSELNVNALLLGDSALYLCASGSGTAGNTIYFGEGSWLTVV.

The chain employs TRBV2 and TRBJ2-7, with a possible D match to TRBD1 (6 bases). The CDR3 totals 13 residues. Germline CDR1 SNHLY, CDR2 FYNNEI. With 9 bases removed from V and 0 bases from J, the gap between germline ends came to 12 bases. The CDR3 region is CASSRGYSYEQYF. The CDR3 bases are TGTGCCAGTTCCAGGGGATACTCCTACGAGCAGTACTTC.

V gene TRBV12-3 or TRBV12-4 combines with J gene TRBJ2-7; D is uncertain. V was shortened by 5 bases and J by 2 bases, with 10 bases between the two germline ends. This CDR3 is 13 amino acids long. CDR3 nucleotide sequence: TGTGCCAGCAGTCTTTATCCAGCCTACGAGCAGTACTTC. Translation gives CASSLYPAYEQYF.

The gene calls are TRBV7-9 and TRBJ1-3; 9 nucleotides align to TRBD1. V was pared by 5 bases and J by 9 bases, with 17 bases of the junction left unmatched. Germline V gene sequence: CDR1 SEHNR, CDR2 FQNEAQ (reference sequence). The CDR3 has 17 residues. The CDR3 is CASSALPGQGPAVTIYF. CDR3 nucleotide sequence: TGTGCCAGCAGCGCCCTTCCGGGACAGGGTCCTGCGGTCACCATATATTTT.

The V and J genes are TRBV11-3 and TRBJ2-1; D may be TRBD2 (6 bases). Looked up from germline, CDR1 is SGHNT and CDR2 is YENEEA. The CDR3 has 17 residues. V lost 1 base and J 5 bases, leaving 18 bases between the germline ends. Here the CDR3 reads CASSLGAAGYPNNEQFF. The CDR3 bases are TGTGCCAGCAGCTTAGGGGCCGCGGGGTACCCGAACAATGAGCAGTTCTTC.